This T cell receptor beta chain was captured in a study of blood T cell repertoires in COVID-19. Study at large: Whether acute or convalescent, the COVID-19 samples came from the United States, Italy and Spain. Sample material is recorded as cDNA or gDNA derived from T cells, B-cell-depleted T cells, or PBMCs.

TCRdb keeps only in-frame clones here, not all; method: immunoSEQ multiplex PCR. The table records over 200,000 clones, around 80% of them present only once. The CDR3 sequence is 15 residues long. Germline CDR1 reads SGHAT; CDR2 reads FQNNGV. Trimming took 3 bases from V and 4 from J; bases not matched to a gene: 7. This receptor was obtained from a woman aged 40 to 50 with acute or convalescent COVID-19. The material sequenced was peripheral blood. V is TRBV11-2 and J is TRBJ2-3; 7 nucleotides align to TRBD2. The CDR3 DNA reads as TGTGCCAGCAGCTTTAACGGCGGGGGATCAGATACGCAGTATTTT. Protein: CASSFNGGGSDTQYF.